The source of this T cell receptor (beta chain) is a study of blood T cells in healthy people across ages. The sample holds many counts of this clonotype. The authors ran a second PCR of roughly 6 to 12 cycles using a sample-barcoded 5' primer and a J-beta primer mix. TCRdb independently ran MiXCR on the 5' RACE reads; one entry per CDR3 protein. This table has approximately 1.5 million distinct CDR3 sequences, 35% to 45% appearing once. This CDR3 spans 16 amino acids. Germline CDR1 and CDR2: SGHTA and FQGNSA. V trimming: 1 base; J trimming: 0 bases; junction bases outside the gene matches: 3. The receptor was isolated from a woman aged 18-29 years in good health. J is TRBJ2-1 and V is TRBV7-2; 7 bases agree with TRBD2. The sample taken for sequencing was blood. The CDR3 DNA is TGTGCCAGCAGCTTAGTTTCTAGCGGCTCCTACAATGAGCAGTTCTTC. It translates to CASSLVSSGSYNEQFF.